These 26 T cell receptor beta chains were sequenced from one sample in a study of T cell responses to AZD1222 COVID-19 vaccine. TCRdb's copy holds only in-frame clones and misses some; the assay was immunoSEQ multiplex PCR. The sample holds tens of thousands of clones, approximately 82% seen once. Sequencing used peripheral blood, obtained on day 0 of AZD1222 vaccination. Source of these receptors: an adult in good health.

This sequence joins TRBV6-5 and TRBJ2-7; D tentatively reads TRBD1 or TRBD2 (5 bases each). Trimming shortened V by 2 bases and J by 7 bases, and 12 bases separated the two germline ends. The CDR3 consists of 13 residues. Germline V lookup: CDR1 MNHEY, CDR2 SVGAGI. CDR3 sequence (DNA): TGTGCCAGCAGTTACGGGACCCCTGAAGAGCAGTACGTC. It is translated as CASSYGTPEEQYV.

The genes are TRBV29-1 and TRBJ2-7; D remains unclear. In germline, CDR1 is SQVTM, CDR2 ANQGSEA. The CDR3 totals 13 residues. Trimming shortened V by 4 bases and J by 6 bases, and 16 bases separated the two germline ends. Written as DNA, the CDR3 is TGCAGCGTTGCCCGCCACCAGGAAGCCGAGCAGTACTTC. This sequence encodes CSVARHQEAEQYF.

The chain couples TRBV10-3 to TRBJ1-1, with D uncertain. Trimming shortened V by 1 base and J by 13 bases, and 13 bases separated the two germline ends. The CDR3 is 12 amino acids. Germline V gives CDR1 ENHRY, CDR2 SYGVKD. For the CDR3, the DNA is TGTGCCATCAGTGAGTTAGACTCGGGAGGTTTCTTT. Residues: CAISELDSGGFF.

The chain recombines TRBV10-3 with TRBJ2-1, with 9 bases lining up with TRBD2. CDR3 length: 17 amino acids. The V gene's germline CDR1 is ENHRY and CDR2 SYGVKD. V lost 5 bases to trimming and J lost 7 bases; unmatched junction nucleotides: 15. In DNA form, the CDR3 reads TGTGCCATCAGTTCTCCTCTGACTAGCGGAGAGGAAAATGAGCAGTTCTTC. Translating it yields CAISSPLTSGEENEQFF.

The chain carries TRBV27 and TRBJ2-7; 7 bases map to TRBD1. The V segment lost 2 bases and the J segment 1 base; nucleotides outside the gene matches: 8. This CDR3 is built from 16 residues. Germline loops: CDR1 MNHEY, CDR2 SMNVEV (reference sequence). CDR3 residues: CASSLVGGAQSYEQYF. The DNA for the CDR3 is TGTGCCAGCAGTTTAGTAGGGGGCGCCCAATCCTACGAGCAGTACTTC.

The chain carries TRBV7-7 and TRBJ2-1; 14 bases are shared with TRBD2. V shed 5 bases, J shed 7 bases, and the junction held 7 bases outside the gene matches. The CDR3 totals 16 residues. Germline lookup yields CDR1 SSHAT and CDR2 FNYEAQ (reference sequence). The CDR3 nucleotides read TGTGCCAGCAGCCCTGGACTAGCGGGAGGAAATAATGAGCAGTTCTTC. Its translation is CASSPGLAGGNNEQFF.

CDR3 amino acids: CASSRGTVNTEAFF. The DNA for the CDR3 is TGTGCCAGCAGCAGAGGAACGGTGAACACTGAAGCTTTCTTT. The genes are TRBV5-8 and TRBJ1-1; D uncertain. CDR1 and CDR2 (germline): SGHTS, YDEGEE. The CDR3 spans 14 residues. Trimming cost V 4 bases and J 0 bases, with 10 bases left between them.

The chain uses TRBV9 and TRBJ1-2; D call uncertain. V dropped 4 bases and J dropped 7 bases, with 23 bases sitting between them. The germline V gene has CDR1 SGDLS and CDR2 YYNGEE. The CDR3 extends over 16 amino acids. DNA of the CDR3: TGTGCCAGCAGCCTTTTCGGGCAAAACGTCTTGAGTGGCTACACCTTC. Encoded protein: CASSLFGQNVLSGYTF.

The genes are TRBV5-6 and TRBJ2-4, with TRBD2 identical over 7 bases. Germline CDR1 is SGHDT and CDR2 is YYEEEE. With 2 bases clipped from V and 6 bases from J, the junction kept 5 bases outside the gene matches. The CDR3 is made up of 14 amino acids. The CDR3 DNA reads TGTGCCAGCAGCTTAGCGGGATCGGGAAACATTCAGTACTTC. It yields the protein CASSLAGSGNIQYF.

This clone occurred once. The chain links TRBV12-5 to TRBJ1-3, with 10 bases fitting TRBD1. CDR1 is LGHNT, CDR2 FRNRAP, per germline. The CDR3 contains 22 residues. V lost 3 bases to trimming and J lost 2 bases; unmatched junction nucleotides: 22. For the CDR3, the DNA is TGTGCTAGTGGTTTTAGGCCGTTTCCGCGGGACAGGGGAAACCCCACTGGAAACACCATATATTTT. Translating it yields CASGFRPFPRDRGNPTGNTIYF.

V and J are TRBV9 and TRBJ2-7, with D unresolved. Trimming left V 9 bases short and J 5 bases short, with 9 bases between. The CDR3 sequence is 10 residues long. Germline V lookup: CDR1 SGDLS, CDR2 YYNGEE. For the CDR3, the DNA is TGTGCCACCTCATTCAACGAGCAGTACGTC. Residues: CATSFNEQYV.

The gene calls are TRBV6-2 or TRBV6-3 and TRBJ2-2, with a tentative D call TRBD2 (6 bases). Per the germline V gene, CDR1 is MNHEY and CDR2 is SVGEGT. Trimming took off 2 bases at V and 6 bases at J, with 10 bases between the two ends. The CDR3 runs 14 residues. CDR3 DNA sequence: TGTGCCAGCAGTTACGGAACGGGGGCCGGGGAGCTGTTTTTT. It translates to CASSYGTGAGELFF.

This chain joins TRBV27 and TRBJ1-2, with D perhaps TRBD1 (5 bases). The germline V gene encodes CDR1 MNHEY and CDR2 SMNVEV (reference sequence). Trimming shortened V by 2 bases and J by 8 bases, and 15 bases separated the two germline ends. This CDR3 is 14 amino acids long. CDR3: CASSLQGRGSGYTF. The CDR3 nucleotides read TGTGCCAGCAGTTTACAGGGTAGAGGCAGCGGCTACACCTTC.

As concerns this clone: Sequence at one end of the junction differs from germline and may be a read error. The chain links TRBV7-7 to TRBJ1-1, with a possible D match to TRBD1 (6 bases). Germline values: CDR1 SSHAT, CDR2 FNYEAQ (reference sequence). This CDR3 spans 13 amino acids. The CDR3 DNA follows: TGTGCTAGCAGCTTGGGACAAAACACTGAAGCTTTCTTT. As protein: CASSLGQNTEAFF.

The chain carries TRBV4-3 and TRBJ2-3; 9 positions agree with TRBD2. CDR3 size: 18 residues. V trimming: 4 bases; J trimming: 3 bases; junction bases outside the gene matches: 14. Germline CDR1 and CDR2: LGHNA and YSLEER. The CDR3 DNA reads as TGCGCCAGCAGCCGATCACCTCCACTAGCGGGTCAAACAGATACGCAGTATTTT. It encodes CASSRSPPLAGQTDTQYF.

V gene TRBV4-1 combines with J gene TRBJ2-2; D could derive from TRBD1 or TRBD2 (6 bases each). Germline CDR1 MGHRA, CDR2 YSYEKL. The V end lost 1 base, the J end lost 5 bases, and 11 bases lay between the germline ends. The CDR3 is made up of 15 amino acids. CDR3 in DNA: TGCGCCAGCAGCCAAGGCCTAGGGGGGACCGGGGAGCTGTTTTTT. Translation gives CASSQGLGGTGELFF.

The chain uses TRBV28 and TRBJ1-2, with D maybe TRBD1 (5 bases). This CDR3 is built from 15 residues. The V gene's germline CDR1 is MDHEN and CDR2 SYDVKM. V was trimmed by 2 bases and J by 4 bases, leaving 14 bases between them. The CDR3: CASSLGQGIIYGYTF. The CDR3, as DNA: TGTGCCAGCAGTTTAGGTCAGGGTATTATCTATGGCTACACCTTC.

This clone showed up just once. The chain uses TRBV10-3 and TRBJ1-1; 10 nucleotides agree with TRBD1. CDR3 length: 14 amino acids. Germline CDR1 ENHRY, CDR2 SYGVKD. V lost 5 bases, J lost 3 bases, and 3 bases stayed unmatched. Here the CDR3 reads CAISSGTGDTEAFF. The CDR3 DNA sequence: TGTGCCATCAGTTCCGGGACAGGGGACACTGAAGCTTTCTTT.

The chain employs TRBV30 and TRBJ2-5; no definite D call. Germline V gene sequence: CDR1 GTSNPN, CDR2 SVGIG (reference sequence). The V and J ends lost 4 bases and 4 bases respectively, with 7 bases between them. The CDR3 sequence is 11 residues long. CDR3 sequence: CAWIRSETQYF. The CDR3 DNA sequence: TGTGCCTGGATTAGGTCAGAGACCCAGTACTTC.

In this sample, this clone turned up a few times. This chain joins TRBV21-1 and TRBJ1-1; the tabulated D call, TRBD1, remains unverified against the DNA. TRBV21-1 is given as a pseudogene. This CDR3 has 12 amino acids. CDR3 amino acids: CASSTENTEAFF. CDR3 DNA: TGTGCCAGCAGCACAGAGAACACTGAAGCTTTCTTT.

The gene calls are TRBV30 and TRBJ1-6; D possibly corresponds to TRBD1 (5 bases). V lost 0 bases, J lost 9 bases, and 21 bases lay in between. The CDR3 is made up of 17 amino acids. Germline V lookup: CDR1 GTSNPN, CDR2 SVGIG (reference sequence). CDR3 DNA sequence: TGTGCCTGGAGTGTTTCGGGGGGGATTCGGTCGGGTTCACCCCTCCACTTT. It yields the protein CAWSVSGGIRSGSPLHF.

Here the CDR3 reads CASSLGESTPGELFF. The CDR3 nucleotides read TGTGCCAGCAGCCTCGGGGAATCAACACCCGGGGAGCTGTTTTTT. The V and J genes are TRBV7-9 and TRBJ2-2; a possible D gene is TRBD2 (5 bases). The CDR3 loop spans 15 amino acids. The V and J ends lost 5 bases and 6 bases respectively, with 16 bases between them. The V gene's germline CDR1 is SEHNR and CDR2 FQNEAQ (reference sequence).

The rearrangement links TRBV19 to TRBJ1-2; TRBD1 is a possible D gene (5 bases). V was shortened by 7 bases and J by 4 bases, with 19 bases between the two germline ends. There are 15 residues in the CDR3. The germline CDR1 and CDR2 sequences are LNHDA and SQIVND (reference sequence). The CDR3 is CASKSRDSLRYGYTF. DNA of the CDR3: TGTGCCAGTAAAAGTCGAGACAGCCTACGCTATGGCTACACCTTC.

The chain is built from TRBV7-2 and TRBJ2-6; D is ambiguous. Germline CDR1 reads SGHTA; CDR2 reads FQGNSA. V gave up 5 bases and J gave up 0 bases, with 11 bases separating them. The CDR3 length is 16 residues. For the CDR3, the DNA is TGTGCCAGCAGCACGGTAGGGTCCTCTGGGGCCAACGTCCTGACTTTC. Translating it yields CASSTVGSSGANVLTF.

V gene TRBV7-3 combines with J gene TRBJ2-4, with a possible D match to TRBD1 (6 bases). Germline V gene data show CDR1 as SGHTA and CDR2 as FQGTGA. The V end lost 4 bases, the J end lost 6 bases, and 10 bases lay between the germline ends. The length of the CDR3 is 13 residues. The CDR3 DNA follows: TGTGCCAGCAGCTCCCTAGGGGGAAACATTCAGTACTTC. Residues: CASSSLGGNIQYF.

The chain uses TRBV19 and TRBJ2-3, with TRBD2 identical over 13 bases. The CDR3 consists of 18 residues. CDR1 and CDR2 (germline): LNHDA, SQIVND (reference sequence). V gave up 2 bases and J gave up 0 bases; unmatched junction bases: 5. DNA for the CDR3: TGTGCCAGTAGTATAAGGGGGACTAGCGGGACTAGCACAGATACGCAGTATTTT. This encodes CASSIRGTSGTSTDTQYF.